The sequence of this T cell receptor beta chain was determined in a study of PD-L1 blockade in urothelial cancer. Study overall: Males with bladder-origin urothelial cancer made up about 85% of the roughly 29 patients. Median T cell yield from blood was 120,000 to 150,000. Study observations and caveats: In blood sampled pretreatment, TCR clonality below the median predicted better survival.

Trimming shortened V by 4 bases and J by 8 bases, and 17 bases separated the two germline ends. This CDR3 comprises 14 residues. Germline V gives CDR1 SGHTA, CDR2 FQGNSA. Sequencing was performed with immunoSEQ multiplex PCR; in TCRdb, only in-frame clones are kept and a portion is missing. The sample contains tens of thousands of clones, roughly nine tenths of which appear only once. The time point was: peripheral blood 6 weeks after treatment start. Worth noting for this clone: Its antigen remains unidentified.

The rearrangement links TRBV7-2 to TRBJ2-5; D gene uncertain. This TCR was recovered from a man between 65 and 85 years old with urothelial cancer. Material: PBMCs, obtained around atezolizumab (anti-PD-L1) treatment. The CDR3 here is CASSSSKHYPTQYF. The CDR3, as DNA: TGTGCCAGCAGCTCTTCGAAACACTACCCTACCCAGTACTTC.